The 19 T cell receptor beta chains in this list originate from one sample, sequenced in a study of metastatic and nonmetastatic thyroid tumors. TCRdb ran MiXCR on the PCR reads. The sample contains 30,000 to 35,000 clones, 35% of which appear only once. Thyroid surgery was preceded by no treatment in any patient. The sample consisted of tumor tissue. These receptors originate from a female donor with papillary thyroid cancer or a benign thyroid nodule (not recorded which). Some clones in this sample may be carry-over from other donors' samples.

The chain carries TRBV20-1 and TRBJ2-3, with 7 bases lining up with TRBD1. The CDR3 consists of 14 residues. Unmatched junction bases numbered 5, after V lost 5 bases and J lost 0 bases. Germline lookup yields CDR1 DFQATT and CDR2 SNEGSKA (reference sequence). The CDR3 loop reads CSALTGSSTDTQYF. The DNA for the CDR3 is TGCAGTGCTCTGACAGGGTCTAGCACAGATACGCAGTATTTT.

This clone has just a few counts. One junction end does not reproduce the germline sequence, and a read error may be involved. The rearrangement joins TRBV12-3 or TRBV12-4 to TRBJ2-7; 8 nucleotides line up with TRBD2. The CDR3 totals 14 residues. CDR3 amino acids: CACRPSGGRGEQYF. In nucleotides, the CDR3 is TGTGCCTGCAGGCCTTCGGGGGGGCGAGGGGAGCAGTACTTC.

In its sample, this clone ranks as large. The CDR3 coding sequence is TGTGCCAGTAGTCCATCGGCACTGCGCGAGCAGTACTTC. This gives the protein CASSPSALREQYF. The chain recombines TRBV19 with TRBJ2-7; D call uncertain. The CDR3 covers 13 residues. From germline, CDR1 is LNHDA and CDR2 SQIVND (reference sequence). Trimming took off 5 bases at V and 6 bases at J, with 14 bases between the two ends.

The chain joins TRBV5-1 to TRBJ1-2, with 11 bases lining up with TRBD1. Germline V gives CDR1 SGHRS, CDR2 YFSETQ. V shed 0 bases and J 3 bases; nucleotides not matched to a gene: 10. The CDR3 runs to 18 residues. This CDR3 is CASSLVAGTGGADYGYTF. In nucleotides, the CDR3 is TGCGCCAGCAGCTTGGTGGCCGGGACAGGGGGTGCGGACTATGGCTACACCTTC.

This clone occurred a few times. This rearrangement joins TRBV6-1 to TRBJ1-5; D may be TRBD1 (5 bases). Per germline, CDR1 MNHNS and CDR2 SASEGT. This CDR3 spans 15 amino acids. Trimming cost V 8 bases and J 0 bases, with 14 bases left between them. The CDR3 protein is CASDREGYSNQPQHF. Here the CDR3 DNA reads TGTGCCAGCGACAGAGAAGGATATAGCAATCAGCCCCAGCATTTT.

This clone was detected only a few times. The CDR3 reads CASSYGRDRGTYEQYF. The CDR3 DNA reads TGTGCCAGCAGCTACGGCCGGGACAGGGGCACCTACGAGCAGTACTTC. The rearrangement links TRBV6-1 to TRBJ2-7; 10 bases line up with TRBD1. The CDR3 is made up of 16 amino acids. V lost 6 bases to trimming and J lost 2 bases; unmatched junction nucleotides: 10. Germline V CDR1 and CDR2: MNHNS, SASEGT.

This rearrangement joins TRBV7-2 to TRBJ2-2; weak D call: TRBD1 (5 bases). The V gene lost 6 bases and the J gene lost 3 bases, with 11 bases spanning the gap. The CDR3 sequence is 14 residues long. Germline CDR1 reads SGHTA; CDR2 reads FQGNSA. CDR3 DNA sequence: TGTGCCAGCAGGGGTCAGGGCCACACCGGGGAGCTGTTTTTT. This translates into CASRGQGHTGELFF.

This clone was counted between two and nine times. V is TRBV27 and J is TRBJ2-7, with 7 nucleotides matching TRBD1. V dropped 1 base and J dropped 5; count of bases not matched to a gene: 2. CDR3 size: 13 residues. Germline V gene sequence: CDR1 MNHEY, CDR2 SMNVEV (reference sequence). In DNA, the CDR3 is TGTGCCAGCAGTTTATACAGGGGCCACGAGCAGTACTTC. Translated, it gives CASSLYRGHEQYF.

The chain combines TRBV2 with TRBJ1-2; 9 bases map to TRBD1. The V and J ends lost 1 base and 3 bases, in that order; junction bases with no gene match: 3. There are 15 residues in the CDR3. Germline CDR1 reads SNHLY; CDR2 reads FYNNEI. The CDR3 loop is CASSEDRGRDYGYTF. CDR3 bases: TGTGCCAGCAGTGAAGACAGGGGGCGCGACTATGGCTACACCTTC.

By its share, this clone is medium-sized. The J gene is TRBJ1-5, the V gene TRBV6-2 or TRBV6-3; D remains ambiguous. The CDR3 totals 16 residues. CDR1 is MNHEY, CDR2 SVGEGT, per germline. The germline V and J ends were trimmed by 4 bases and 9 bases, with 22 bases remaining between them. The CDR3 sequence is CASSSPSLRLVGPQHF. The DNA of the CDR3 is TGTGCCAGCAGTTCCCCCTCGCTCCGACTAGTGGGGCCCCAGCATTTT.

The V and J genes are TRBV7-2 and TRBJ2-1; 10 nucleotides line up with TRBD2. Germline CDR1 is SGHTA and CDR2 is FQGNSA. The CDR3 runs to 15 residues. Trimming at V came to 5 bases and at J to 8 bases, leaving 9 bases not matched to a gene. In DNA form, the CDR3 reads TGTGCCAGCAGCCGTAGCGGGAGGACAGTTGATGAGCAGTTCTTC. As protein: CASSRSGRTVDEQFF. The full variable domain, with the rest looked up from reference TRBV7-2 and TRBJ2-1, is GAGVSQSPSNKVTEKGKDVELRCDPISGHTALYWYRQSLGQGLEFLIYFQGNSAPDKSGLPSDRFSAERTGGSVSTLTIQRTQQEDSAVYLCASSRSGRTVDEQFFGPGTRLTVL.

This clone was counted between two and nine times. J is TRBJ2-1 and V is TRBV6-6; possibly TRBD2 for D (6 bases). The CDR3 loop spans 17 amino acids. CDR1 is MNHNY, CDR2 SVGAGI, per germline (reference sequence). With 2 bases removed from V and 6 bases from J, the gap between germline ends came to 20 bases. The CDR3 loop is CASSYGMGTPRGNEQFF. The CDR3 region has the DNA TGTGCCAGCAGTTACGGGATGGGGACTCCAAGGGGCAATGAGCAGTTCTTC.

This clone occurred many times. The CDR3 bases are TGTGCCTGGAGTGGGACTAGCGGGAGTGGGCAGTACTTC. It yields the protein CAWSGTSGSGQYF. The chain is built from TRBV30 and TRBJ2-7; 13 positions agree with TRBD2. This CDR3 comprises 13 residues. In germline, CDR1 is GTSNPN, CDR2 SVGIG (reference sequence). V was pared by 1 base and J by 9 bases, with 3 bases of the junction left unmatched.

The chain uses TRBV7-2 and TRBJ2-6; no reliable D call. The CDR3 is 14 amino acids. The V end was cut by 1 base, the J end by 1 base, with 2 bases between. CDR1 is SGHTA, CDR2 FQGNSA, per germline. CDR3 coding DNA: TGTGCCAGCAGCTTAGTATCTGGGGCCAACGTCCTGACTTTC. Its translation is CASSLVSGANVLTF.

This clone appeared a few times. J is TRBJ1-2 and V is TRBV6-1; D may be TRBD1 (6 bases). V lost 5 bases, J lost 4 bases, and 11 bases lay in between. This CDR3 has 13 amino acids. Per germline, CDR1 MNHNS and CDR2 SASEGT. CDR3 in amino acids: CASSPGGGYGYTF. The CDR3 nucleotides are TGTGCCAGCAGTCCGGGAGGGGGCTATGGCTACACCTTC.

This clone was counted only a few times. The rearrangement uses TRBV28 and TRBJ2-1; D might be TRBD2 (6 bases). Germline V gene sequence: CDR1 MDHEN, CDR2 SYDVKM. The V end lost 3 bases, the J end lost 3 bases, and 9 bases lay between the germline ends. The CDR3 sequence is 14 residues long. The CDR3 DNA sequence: TGTGCCAGCAGTTTTACCGGGAGCTACAATGAGCAGTTCTTC. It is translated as CASSFTGSYNEQFF.

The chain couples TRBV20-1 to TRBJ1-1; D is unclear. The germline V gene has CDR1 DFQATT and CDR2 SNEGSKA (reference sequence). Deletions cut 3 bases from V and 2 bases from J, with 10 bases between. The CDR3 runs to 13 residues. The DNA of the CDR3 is TGCAGTGCTAGCAGAGGGCCCAACACTGAAGCTTTCTTT. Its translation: CSASRGPNTEAFF.

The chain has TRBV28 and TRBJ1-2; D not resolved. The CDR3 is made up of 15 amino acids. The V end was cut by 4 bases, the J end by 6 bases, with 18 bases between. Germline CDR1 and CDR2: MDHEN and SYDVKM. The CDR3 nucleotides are TGTGCCAGCAGTTCTCTCCGGGCAGGACTCGATGGCTACACCTTC. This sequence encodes CASSSLRAGLDGYTF.

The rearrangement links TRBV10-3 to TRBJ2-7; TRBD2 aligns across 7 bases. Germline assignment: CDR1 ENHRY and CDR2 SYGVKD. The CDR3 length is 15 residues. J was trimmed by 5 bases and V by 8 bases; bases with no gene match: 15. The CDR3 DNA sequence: TGTGCCATCCGGGGGGTTCCTGACGGCGGCAACGAGCAGTACTTC. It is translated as CAIRGVPDGGNEQYF.